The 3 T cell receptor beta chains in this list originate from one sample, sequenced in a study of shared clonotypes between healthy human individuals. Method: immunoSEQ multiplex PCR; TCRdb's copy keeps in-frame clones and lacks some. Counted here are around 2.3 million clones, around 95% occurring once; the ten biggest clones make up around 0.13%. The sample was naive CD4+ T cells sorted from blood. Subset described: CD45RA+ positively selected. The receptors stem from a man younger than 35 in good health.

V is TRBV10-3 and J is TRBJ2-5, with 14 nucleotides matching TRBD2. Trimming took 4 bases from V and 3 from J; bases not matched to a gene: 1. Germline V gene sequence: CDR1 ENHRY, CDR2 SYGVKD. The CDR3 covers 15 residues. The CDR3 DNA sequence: TGTGCCATCAGTGGGGGACTAGCGGGAGAAGAGACCCAGTACTTC. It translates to CAISGGLAGEETQYF.

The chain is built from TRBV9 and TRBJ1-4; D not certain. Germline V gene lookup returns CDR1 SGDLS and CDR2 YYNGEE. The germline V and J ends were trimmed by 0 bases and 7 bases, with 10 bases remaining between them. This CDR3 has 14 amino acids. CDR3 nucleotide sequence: TGTGCCAGCAGCGTAGGGGTCTTTAGTGAAAAACTGTTTTTT. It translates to CASSVGVFSEKLFF.

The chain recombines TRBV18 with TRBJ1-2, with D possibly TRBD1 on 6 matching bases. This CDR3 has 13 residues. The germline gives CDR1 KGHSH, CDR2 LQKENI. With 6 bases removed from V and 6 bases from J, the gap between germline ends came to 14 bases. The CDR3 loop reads CASSQQGGNGYTF. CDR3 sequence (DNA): TGTGCCAGCTCCCAACAGGGCGGGAATGGCTACACCTTC. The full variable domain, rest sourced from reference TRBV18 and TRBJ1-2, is NAGVMQNPRHLVRRRGQEARLRCSPMKGHSHVYWYRQLPEEGLKFMVYLQKENIIDESGMPKERFSAEFPKEGPSILRIQQVVRGDSAAYFCASSQQGGNGYTFGSGTRLTVV.